The TCR beta chain under discussion was sequenced for a study of cytomegalovirus exposure and HLA in healthy donors. Study overall: The early release's HLA-typed donors yielded tens of millions of unique TCRs.

General observations from the study: In a later analysis, at a false discovery rate of 0.05, some 15,000 TCR beta sequences were associated with HLA alleles. The authors later linked a missense DCLRE1C variant to TCR beta V- and J-gene trimming.

With 60 Vbeta and 13 Jbeta primers, the PCR was carried out. Profiled with immunoSEQ multiplex PCR; TCRdb holds only in-frame clones, not every one. Of about 120,000 clones listed, about four fifths are singletons. Turning to this clone: The antigen is not known.

V lost 1 base, J lost 4 bases, and 4 bases stayed unmatched. Germline CDR1 reads LGHNA; CDR2 reads YNFKEQ. The CDR3 runs to 15 residues. The TCR originated in a woman aged 40 to 50 in good health and CMV-seronegative. Material for sequencing was PBMCs. The rearrangement uses TRBV4-2 and TRBJ1-2, with 9 bases aligning to TRBD1. CDR3 in amino acids: CASSQADRGTYGYTF. The CDR3 DNA reads as TGTGCCAGCAGCCAAGCGGACAGGGGTACCTATGGCTACACCTTC.